What follows describes a single T cell receptor beta chain. The CDR3 has 14 amino acids. Trimming left V 6 bases short and J 3 bases short, with 14 bases between. Germline V gene data show CDR1 as MNHEY and CDR2 as SVGAGI. This sample was included in a study of blood T cell repertoires in COVID-19. Authors' methods: Counts of nucleated cells, estimated from reference gene primer amplification, were obtained. Some clones are missing from TCRdb's copy, which holds only in-frame ones; the method was immunoSEQ multiplex PCR. The V and J calls and clone size come from that table; D and trimming were worked out from the DNA. Of about 120,000 clones listed, 85% to 90% are singletons.

What was sequenced was peripheral blood. The TCR originated in a man between 65 and 79 years old with active or convalescent COVID-19. The V and J genes are TRBV6-5 and TRBJ1-2; D call uncertain. The CDR3 region is CASRESGFYYGYTF. In nucleotides, the CDR3 is TGTGCCAGCAGAGAGAGTGGTTTCTACTATGGCTACACCTTC.